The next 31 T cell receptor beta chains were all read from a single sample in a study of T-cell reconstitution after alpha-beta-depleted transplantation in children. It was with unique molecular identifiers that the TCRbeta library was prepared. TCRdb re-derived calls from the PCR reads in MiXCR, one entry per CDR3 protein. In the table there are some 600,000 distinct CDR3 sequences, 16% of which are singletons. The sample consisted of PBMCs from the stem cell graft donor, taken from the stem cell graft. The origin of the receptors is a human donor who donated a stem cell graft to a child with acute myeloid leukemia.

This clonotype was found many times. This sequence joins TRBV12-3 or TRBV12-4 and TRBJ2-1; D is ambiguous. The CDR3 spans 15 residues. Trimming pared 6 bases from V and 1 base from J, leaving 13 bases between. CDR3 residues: CASRKDGLSYNEQFF. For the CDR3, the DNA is TGTGCCAGCAGGAAAGACGGTTTGTCCTACAATGAGCAGTTCTTC.

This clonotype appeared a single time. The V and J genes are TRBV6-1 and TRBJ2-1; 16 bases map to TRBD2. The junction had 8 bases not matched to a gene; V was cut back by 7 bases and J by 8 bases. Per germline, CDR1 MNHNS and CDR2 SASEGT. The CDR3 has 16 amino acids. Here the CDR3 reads CASIPGLAGGPHEQFF. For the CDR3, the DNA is TGTGCCAGCATCCCGGGACTAGCGGGGGGGCCCCATGAGCAGTTCTTC.

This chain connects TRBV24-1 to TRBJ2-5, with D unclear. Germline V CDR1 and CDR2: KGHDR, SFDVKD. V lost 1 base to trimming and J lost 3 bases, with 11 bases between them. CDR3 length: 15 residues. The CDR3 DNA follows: TGTGCCACCAGTGATTTTCCGTCAGGCGAAGAGACCCAGTACTTC. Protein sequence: CATSDFPSGEETQYF.

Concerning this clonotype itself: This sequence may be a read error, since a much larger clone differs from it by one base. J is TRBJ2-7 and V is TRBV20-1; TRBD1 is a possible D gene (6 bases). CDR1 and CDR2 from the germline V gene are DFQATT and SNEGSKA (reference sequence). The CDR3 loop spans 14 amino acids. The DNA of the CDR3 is TGCAGTGCTAGAGGTTCTCCGGACAGAAACGACCAGTACTTC. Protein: CSARGSPDRNDQYF.

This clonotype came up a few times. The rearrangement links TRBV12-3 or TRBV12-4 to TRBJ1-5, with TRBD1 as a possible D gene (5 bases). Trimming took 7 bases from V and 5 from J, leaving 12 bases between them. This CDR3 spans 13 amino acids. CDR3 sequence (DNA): TGTGCCAGCACCACAGGTGCGCATCAGCCCCAGCATTTT. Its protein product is CASTTGAHQPQHF.

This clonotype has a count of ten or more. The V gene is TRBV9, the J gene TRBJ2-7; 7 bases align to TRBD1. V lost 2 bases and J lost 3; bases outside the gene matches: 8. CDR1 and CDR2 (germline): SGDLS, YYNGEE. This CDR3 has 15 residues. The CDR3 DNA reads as TGTGCCAGCAGCGTTGACCAGGGGGTTCTCTACGAGCAGTACTTC. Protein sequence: CASSVDQGVLYEQYF.

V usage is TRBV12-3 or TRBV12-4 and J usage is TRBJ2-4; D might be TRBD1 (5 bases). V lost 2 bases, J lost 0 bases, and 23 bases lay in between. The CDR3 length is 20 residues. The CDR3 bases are TGTGCCAGCAGTTTAACGCAGGGATGGGGTACGGCTTTAGCCAAAAACATTCAGTACTTC. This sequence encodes CASSLTQGWGTALAKNIQYF.

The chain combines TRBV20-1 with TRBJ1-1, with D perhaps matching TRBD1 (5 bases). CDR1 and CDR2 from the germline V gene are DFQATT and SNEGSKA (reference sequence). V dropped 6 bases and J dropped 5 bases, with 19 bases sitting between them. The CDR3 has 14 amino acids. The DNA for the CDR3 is TGCAGTGCGAACCCGTCGGGGCGCGGAACTGAAGCTTTCTTT. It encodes CSANPSGRGTEAFF.

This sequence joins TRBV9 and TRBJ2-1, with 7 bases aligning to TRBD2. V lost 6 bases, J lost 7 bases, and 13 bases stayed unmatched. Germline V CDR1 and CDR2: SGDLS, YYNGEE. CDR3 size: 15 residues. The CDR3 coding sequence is TGTGCCAGCACCCCAGCGGGGCAAACGGGAAATGAGCAGTTCTTC. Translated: CASTPAGQTGNEQFF.

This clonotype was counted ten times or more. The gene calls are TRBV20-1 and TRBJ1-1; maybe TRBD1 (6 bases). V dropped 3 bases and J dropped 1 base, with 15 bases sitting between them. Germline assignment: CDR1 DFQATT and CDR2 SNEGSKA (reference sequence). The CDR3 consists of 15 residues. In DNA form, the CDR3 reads TGCAGTGCTAGGGAGGACAGCCTCCCGAACACTGAAGCTTTCTTT. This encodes CSAREDSLPNTEAFF.

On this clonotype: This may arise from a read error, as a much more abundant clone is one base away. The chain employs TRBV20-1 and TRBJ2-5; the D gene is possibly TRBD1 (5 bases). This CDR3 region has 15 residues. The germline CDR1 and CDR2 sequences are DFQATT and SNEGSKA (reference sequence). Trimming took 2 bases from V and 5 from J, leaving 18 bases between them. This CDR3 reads CSARPFQGFGETQYF. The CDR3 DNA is TGCAGTGCTAGACCGTTCCAGGGTTTCGGGGAGACCCAGTACTTC.

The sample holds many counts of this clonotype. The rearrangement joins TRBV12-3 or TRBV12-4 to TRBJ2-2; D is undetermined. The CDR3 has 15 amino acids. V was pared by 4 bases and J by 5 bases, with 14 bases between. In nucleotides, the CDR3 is TGTGCCAGCAGTTCCGAGGTCCTCCTAACCGGGGAGCTGTTTTTT. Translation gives CASSSEVLLTGELFF.

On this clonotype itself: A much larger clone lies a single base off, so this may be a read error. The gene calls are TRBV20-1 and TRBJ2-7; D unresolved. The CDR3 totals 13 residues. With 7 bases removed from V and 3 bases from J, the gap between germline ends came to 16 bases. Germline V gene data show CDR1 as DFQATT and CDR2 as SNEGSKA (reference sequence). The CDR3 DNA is TGCAGTGTCCTTGGGGTAACCAACTACGAGCAGTACTTC. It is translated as CSVLGVTNYEQYF.

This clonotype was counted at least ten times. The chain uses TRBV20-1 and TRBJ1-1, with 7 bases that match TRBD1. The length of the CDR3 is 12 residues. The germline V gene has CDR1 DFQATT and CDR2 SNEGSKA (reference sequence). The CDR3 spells CSAWTGNTEAFF. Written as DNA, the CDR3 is TGCAGCGCATGGACAGGGAACACTGAAGCTTTCTTT.

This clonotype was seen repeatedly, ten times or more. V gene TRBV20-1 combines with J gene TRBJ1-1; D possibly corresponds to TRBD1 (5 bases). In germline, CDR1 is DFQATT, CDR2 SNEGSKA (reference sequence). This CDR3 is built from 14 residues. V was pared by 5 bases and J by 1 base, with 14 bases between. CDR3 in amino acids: CSADGIDRNTEAFF. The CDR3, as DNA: TGCAGTGCTGATGGGATTGACAGGAACACTGAAGCTTTCTTT.

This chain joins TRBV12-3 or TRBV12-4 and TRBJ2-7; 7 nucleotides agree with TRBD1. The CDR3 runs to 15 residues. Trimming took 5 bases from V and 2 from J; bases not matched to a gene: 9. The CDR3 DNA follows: TGTGCCAGCAGTCCTAAACCGACAGGGCCCTACGAGCAGTACTTC. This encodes CASSPKPTGPYEQYF.

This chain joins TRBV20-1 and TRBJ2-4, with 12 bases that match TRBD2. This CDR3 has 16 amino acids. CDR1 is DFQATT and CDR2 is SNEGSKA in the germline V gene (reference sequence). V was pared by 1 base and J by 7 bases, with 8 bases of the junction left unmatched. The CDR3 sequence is CSARGPLAGGRNIQYF. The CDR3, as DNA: TGCAGTGCTAGAGGTCCCCTAGCGGGGGGGCGGAACATTCAGTACTTC.

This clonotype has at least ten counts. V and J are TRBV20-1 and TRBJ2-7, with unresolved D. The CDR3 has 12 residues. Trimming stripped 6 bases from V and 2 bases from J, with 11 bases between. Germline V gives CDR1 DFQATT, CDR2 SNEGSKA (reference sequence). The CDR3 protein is CSALDTPYEQYF. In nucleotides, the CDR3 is TGCAGTGCCTTAGACACCCCCTACGAGCAGTACTTC.

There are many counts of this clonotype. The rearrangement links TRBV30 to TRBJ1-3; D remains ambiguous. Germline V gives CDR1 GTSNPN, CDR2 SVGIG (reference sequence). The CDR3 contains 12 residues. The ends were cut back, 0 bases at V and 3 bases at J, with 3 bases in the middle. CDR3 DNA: TGTGCCTGGAGTGTTTTTGGAAACACCATATATTTT. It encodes CAWSVFGNTIYF.

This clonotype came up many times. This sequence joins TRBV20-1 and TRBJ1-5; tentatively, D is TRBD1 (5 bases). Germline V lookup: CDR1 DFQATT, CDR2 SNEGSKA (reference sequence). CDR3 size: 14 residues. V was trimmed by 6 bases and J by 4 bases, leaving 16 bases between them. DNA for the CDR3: TGCAGTGCCCTGCCCGGGGGGACGAATCAGCCCCAGCATTTT. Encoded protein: CSALPGGTNQPQHF.

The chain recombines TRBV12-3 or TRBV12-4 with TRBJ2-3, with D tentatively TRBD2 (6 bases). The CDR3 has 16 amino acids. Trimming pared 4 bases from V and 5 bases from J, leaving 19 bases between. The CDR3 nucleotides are TGTGCCAGCAGTTCAGGAGATGGCCGGACTAAAGATACGCAGTATTTT. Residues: CASSSGDGRTKDTQYF.

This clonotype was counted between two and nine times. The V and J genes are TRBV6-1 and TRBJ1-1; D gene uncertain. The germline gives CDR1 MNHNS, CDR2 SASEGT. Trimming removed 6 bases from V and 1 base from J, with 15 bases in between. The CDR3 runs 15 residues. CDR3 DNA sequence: TGTGCCAGCAGCCGTCCAAGCCAGGCGAACACTGAAGCTTTCTTT. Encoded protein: CASSRPSQANTEAFF.

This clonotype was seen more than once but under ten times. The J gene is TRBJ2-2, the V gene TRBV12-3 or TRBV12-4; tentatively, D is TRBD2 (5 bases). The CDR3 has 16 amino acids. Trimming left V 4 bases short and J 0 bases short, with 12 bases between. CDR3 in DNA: TGTGCCAGCAGTTCAAAACGGGGTGCGAACACCGGGGAGCTGTTTTTT. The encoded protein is CASSSKRGANTGELFF.

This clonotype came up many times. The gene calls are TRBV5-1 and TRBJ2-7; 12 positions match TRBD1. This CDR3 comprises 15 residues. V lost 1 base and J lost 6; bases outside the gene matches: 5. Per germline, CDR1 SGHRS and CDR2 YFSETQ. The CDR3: CASSLPGQGAGEQYF. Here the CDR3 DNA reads TGCGCCAGCAGCTTGCCGGGACAGGGGGCAGGCGAGCAGTACTTC.

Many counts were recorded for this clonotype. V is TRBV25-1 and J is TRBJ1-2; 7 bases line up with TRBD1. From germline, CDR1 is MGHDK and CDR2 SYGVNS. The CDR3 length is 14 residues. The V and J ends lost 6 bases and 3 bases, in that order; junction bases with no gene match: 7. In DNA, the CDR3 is TGTGCCAGCAGCGACAGGGACACCCACTATGGCTACACCTTC. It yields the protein CASSDRDTHYGYTF.

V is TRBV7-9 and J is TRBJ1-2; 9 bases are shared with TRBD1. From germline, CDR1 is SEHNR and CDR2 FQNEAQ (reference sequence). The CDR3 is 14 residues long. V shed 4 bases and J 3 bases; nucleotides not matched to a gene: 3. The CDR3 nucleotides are TGTGCCAGCAGCTCTGACAGGGGGGACTATGGCTACACCTTC. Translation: CASSSDRGDYGYTF. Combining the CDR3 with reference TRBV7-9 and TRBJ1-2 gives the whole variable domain DTGVSQNPRHKITKRGQNVTFRCDPISEHNRLYWYRQTLGQGPEFLTYFQNEAQLEKSRLLSDRFSAERPKGSFSTLEIQRTEQGDSAMYLCASSSDRGDYGYTFGSGTRLTVV.

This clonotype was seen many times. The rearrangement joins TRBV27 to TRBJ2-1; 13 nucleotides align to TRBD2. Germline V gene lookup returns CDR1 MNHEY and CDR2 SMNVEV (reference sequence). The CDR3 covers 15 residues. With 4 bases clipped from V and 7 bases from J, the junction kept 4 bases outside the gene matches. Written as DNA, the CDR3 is TGTGCCAGCAGTTCTACTAGCGGGGGGGCGAATGAGCAGTTCTTC. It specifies CASSSTSGGANEQFF.

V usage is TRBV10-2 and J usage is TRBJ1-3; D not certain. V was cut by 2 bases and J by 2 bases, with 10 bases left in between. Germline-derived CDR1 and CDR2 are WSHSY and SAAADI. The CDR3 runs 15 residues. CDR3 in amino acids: CASSENDQAGNTIYF. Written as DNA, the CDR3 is TGCGCCAGCAGTGAGAACGATCAGGCTGGAAACACCATATATTTT.

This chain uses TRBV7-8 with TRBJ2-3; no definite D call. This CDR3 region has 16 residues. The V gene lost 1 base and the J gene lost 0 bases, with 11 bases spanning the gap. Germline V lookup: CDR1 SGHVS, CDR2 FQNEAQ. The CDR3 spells CASSLVPITSTDTQYF. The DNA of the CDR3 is TGTGCCAGCAGCTTAGTCCCTATTACTAGCACAGATACGCAGTATTTT.

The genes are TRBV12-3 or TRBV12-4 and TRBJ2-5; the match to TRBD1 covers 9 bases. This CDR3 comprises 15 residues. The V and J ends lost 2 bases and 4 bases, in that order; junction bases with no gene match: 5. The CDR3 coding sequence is TGTGCCAGCAGTTTAAGCGGGACAGGGAGAGAGACCCAGTACTTC. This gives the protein CASSLSGTGRETQYF.

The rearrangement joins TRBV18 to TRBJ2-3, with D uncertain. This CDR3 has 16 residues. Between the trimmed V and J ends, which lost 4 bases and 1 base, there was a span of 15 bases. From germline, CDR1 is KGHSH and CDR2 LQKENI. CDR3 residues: CASSLVTLQGTDTQYF. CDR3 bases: TGTGCCAGCTCACTAGTCACACTGCAGGGCACAGATACGCAGTATTTT. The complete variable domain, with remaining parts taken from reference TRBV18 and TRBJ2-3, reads NAGVMQNPRHLVRRRGQEARLRCSPMKGHSHVYWYRQLPEEGLKFMVYLQKENIIDESGMPKERFSAEFPKEGPSILRIQQVVRGDSAAYFCASSLVTLQGTDTQYFGPGTRLTVL.